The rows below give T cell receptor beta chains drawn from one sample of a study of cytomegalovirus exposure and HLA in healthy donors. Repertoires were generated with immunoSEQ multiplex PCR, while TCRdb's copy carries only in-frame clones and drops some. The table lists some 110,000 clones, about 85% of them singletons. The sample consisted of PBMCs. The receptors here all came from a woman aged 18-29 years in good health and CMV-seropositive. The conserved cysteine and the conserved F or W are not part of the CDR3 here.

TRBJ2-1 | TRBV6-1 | ATLSWTGGTF
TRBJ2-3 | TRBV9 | ASSVGAAGGQDTQY
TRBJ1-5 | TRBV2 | ASSEWRAIRNQPQH
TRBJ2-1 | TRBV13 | ASSLPTSGGAYYNEQF
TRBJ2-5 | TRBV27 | ASSLDPTGETQY
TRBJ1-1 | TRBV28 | ASSSTGNTEAF
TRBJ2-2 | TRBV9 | ASRMTGGTGELF
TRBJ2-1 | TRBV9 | ASSVGDYSNNEQF
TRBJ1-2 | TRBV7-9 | ASSSPTPPNYGYT
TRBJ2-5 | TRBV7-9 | ASSSWEVSGEETQY
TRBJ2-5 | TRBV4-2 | ASSLSAALANLQETQY
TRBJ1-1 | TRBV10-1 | ASSETGDREAF
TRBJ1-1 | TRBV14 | ASSPFGRSRGTEAF
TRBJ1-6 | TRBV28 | ASSLSRGRTYNSPLH
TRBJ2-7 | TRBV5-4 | ASSFLGGLAYEQY
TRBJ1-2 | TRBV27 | ASSLKGAHGYT
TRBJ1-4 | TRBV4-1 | ASSQVGGLEEKLF
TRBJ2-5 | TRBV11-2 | ASGRATGGQETQY
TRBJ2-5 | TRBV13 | ASRPWGGQETQY
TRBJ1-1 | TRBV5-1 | ASSHPTGTEAF
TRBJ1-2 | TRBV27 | ASSLFAGRGGYT
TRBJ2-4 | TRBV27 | ASSLGPPAKNIQY
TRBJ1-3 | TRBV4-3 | ASSQDRVNSGNTIY
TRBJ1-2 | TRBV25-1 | ASSEAGGYGYT
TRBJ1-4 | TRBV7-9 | ASSRLLRRGEKLF
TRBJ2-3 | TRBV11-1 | ASSFRDTQY
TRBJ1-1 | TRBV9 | ASSPGSPEAF
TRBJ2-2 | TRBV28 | ASTSLAGNTGELF
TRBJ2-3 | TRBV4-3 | ASSQDPGQGADTQY
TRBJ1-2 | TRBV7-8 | ATTGTGDYGYT
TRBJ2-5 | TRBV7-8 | ASSPRDYSQETQY
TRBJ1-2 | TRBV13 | ASSLEPQGFRGYT
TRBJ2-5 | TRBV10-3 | AISRDSQETQY
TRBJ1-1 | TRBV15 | ATSRDRGATYTEAF
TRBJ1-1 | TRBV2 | ASSEFVDSVGTEAF
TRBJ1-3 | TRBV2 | ASRPPGLSGNTIY
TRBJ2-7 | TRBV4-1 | ASSQVDGVGYEQY
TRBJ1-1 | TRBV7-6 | ASSLGGGEAF
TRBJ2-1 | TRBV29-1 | SALRGTGSYNEQF
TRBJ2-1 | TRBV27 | ASSLYPAGYEEQF
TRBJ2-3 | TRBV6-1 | ASSEAATDTQY
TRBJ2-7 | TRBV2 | ASSEASRGSYEQY
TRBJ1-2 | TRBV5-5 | ASSLAPGQGASGYT
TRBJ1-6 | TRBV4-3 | ASSITGSYNSPLH
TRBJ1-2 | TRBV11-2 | ASSLIGQENYGYT
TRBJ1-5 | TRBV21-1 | ASSAPDRDNQPQH
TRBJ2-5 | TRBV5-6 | ASSLNGAGGPGETQY
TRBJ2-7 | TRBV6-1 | ASGSPYEQY
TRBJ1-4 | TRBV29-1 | SARTPATNEKLF
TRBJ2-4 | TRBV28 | ASSRGGSRGNIQY
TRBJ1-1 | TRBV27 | ASRPGGAMNTEAF
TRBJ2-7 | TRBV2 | ASSPGRDIRNEQY
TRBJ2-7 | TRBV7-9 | ASSSTGLAYEQY
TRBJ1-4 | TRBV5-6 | ASSPPGGREKLF
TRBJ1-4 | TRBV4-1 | ASSQGIAGGEKLF
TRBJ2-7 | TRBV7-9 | ASSLAGLDSYEQY